This T cell receptor (beta chain) was found in a study of blood T cell repertoires in COVID-19. As for the study in general: Two negative PCRs, clearance, or symptom resolution had been documented for recovered Cohort 3 donors.

Sequenced by immunoSEQ multiplex PCR; TCRdb stores in-frame clones only, minus some. In the table there are roughly 190,000 clones, 70% to 90% of which are singletons. Sequencing was carried out using PBMCs or T cells enriched from blood (not recorded which). The clonotype was recovered from a woman aged 40 to 55 in a cohort exposed to, infected with or recovered from COVID-19 (not recorded which).

The DNA for the CDR3 is TGTGCCAGCAGCCTCCCATTAGCGGGAGCCACCGGGGAGCTGTTTTTT. The encoded protein is CASSLPLAGATGELFF. This chain joins TRBV7-9 and TRBJ2-2; the match to TRBD2 covers 9 bases. The V segment lost 5 bases and the J segment 4 bases; nucleotides outside the gene matches: 8. CDR3 size: 16 residues. Germline V gene data show CDR1 as SEHNR and CDR2 as FQNEAQ (reference sequence).